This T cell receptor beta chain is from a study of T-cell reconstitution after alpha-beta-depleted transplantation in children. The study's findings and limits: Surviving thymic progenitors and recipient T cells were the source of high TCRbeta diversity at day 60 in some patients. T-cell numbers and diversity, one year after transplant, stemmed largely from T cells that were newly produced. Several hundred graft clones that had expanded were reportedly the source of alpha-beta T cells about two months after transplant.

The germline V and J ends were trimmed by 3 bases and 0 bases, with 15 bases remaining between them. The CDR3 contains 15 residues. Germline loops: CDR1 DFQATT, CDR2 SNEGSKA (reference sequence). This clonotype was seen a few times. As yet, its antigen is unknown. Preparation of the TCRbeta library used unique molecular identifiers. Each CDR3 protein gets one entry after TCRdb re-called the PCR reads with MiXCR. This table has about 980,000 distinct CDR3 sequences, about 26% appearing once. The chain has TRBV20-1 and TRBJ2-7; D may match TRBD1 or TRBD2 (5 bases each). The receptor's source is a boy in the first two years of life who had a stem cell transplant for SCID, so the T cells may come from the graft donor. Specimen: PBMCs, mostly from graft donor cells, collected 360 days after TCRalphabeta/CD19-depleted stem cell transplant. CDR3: CSARKEAGSSYEQYF. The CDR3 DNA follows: TGCAGTGCTAGGAAGGAGGCAGGGAGCTCCTACGAGCAGTACTTC.